A single sample gave rise to the 23 T cell receptor beta chains below, sequenced in a study of T cell changes during pregnancy in multiple sclerosis. Repertoires were generated with immunoSEQ multiplex PCR, while TCRdb's copy carries only in-frame clones and drops some. The table shows some 44,000 clones, with approximately 92% occurring only once. The sequencing here drew on CD4+ T cells from peripheral blood mononuclear cells, taken before pregnancy. The source of these receptors is a female donor with multiple sclerosis, enrolled in a pregnancy study.

V is TRBV30 and J is TRBJ1-1; perhaps TRBD1 as D (5 bases). Germline CDR1 GTSNPN, CDR2 SVGIG (reference sequence). The CDR3 totals 15 residues. The V gene lost 4 bases and the J gene lost 0 bases, with 15 bases spanning the gap. CDR3 sequence (DNA): TGTGCCTGGAAGGTCGCAGGGTCAATGAACACTGAAGCTTTCTTT. It specifies CAWKVAGSMNTEAFF.

The chain carries TRBV25-1 and TRBJ1-2, with 9 nucleotides matching TRBD1. Germline lookup yields CDR1 MGHDK and CDR2 SYGVNS. The junction had 14 bases not matched to a gene; V was cut back by 8 bases and J by 7 bases. CDR3 length: 15 amino acids. As DNA, the CDR3 is TGTGCCAGCGCCGGACAGGGACAGGGATACTTTGGCTACACCTTC. It yields the protein CASAGQGQGYFGYTF.

V is TRBV27 and J is TRBJ2-7; D possibly corresponds to TRBD2 (6 bases). V was trimmed by 4 bases and J by 4 bases, leaving 11 bases between them. The length of the CDR3 is 13 residues. In germline, CDR1 is MNHEY, CDR2 SMNVEV (reference sequence). In DNA, the CDR3 is TGTGCCAGCAGTTGGGGGGTACGGTACGAGCAGTACTTC. Its translation is CASSWGVRYEQYF.

The J gene is TRBJ2-3, the V gene TRBV5-1; 8 bases are shared with TRBD2. This CDR3 spans 14 amino acids. The junction had 5 bases not matched to a gene; V was cut back by 4 bases and J by 4 bases. CDR1 and CDR2 (germline): SGHRS, YFSETQ. The CDR3 reads CASSPGGSPDTQYF. The CDR3 DNA is TGCGCCAGCAGCCCGGGGGGGAGCCCAGATACGCAGTATTTT.

The chain has TRBV6-5 and TRBJ1-2; 8 bases fit TRBD1. The ends lost 4 bases at V and 4 bases at J; junction bases unmatched: 8. Germline assignment: CDR1 MNHEY and CDR2 SVGAGI. The CDR3 is made up of 15 amino acids. The CDR3: CASSSWTGTAYGYTF. The CDR3 bases are TGTGCCAGCAGTTCCTGGACAGGGACAGCCTATGGCTACACCTTC.

This rearrangement joins TRBV19 to TRBJ2-2, with 7 bases fitting TRBD1. The germline V gene has CDR1 LNHDA and CDR2 SQIVND (reference sequence). The J segment lost 2 bases and the V segment lost 8 bases, leaving 5 bases of the junction unmatched. The CDR3 totals 14 residues. In nucleotides, the CDR3 is TGTGCCAGTCGGGGACAGTCAAACACCGGGGAGCTGTTTTTT. Translated: CASRGQSNTGELFF.

V gene TRBV19 combines with J gene TRBJ2-1, with 7 bases fitting TRBD2. Looked up from germline, CDR1 is LNHDA and CDR2 is SQIVND (reference sequence). V shed 6 bases, J shed 7 bases, and the junction held 15 bases outside the gene matches. The CDR3 has 16 residues. The CDR3 loop is CASSPRNSGLFNEQFF. The CDR3 DNA follows: TGTGCCAGTAGCCCCCGGAATAGCGGGCTGTTTAATGAGCAGTTCTTC.

This chain links TRBV18 with TRBJ2-4, with D possibly being TRBD2 (5 bases). The V and J ends lost 3 bases and 3 bases respectively, with 15 bases between them. This CDR3 is 16 amino acids long. CDR1 KGHSH and CDR2 LQKENI come from the germline V gene. CDR3 nucleotide sequence: TGTGCCAGCTCACCCGCGGGTGGGTTAGTCAAAAACATTCAGTACTTC. Its protein is CASSPAGGLVKNIQYF. The full variable domain, in which reference TRBV18 and TRBJ2-4 provide the parts outside the CDR3, is NAGVMQNPRHLVRRRGQEARLRCSPMKGHSHVYWYRQLPEEGLKFMVYLQKENIIDESGMPKERFSAEFPKEGPSILRIQQVVRGDSAAYFCASSPAGGLVKNIQYFGAGTRLSVL.

This chain uses TRBV7-8 with TRBJ1-1; no clear D. The CDR3 runs to 15 residues. The V end lost 5 bases, the J end lost 1 base, and 14 bases lay between the germline ends. The V gene's germline CDR1 is SGHVS and CDR2 FQNEAQ. CDR3 amino acids: CASSPRRVGNTEAFF. In DNA form, the CDR3 reads TGTGCCAGCAGCCCACGCCGGGTGGGGAACACTGAAGCTTTCTTT.

This chain links TRBV11-2 with TRBJ2-7, with 10 bases matching TRBD2. Looked up from germline, CDR1 is SGHAT and CDR2 is FQNNGV. This CDR3 is built from 14 residues. V was pared by 3 bases and J by 6 bases, with 5 bases of the junction left unmatched. The CDR3 sequence: CASSFLAGGAEQYF. As DNA, the CDR3 is TGTGCCAGCAGCTTCTTAGCGGGAGGAGCCGAGCAGTACTTC. The complete variable domain, with remaining parts taken from reference TRBV11-2 and TRBJ2-7, reads EAGVAQSPRYKIIEKRQSVAFWCNPISGHATLYWYQQILGQGPKLLIQFQNNGVVDDSQLPKDRFSAERLKGVDSTLKIQPAKLEDSAVYLCASSFLAGGAEQYFGPGTRLTVT.

This chain uses TRBV4-3 with TRBJ2-1, with 9 bases that match TRBD1. The CDR3 extends over 16 amino acids. Germline CDR1 reads LGHNA; CDR2 reads YSLEER. V shed 3 bases, J shed 6 bases, and the junction held 9 bases outside the gene matches. The CDR3 DNA sequence: TGCGCCAGCAGCCAGGCCGGGACAGGGATCGTCAATGAGCAGTTCTTC. Translation: CASSQAGTGIVNEQFF.

The chain employs TRBV2 and TRBJ2-3; maybe TRBD1 (6 bases). This CDR3 has 16 residues. The germline V and J ends were trimmed by 11 bases and 2 bases, with 23 bases remaining between them. Germline CDR1 reads SNHLY; CDR2 reads FYNNEI. The CDR3 loop reads CASAERQAGLTDTQYF. The CDR3 region has the DNA TGTGCCTCAGCCGAGAGACAGGCAGGGCTCACAGATACGCAGTATTTT.

This clone was seen just once. V usage is TRBV9 and J usage is TRBJ2-2, with TRBD1 as a possible D gene (8 bases). V was pared by 4 bases and J by 5 bases, with 24 bases between. Germline V gene sequence: CDR1 SGDLS, CDR2 YYNGEE. This CDR3 region has 18 residues. The CDR3 DNA reads as TGTGCCAGCAGCAGGTTGGTACAGGGGGGGCCGGGGACCGGGGAGCTGTTTTTT. Translating it yields CASSRLVQGGPGTGELFF.

The gene calls are TRBV10-3 and TRBJ2-7, with 10 bases fitting TRBD1. With V trimmed by 5 bases and J by 4 bases, 2 bases remained unmatched. In germline, CDR1 is ENHRY, CDR2 SYGVKD. The CDR3 consists of 13 residues. As DNA, the CDR3 is TGTGCCATCAGTTCGGGACAGGGGTACGAGCAGTACTTC. It yields the protein CAISSGQGYEQYF.

This rearrangement joins TRBV5-1 to TRBJ2-6; TRBD1 matches at 8 bases. The CDR3 loop spans 18 amino acids. Unmatched junction bases numbered 5, after V lost 0 bases and J lost 0 bases. Germline V gene sequence: CDR1 SGHRS, CDR2 YFSETQ. This chain's CDR3 is CASSLGGTGPSGANVLTF. The CDR3 nucleotides are TGCGCCAGCAGCTTGGGGGGGACAGGACCCTCTGGGGCCAACGTCCTGACTTTC.

The chain uses TRBV30 and TRBJ2-5, with 10 nucleotides matching TRBD1. The CDR3 contains 14 residues. Germline CDR1 and CDR2: GTSNPN and SVGIG (reference sequence). Trimming at V came to 5 bases and at J to 5 bases, leaving 8 bases not matched to a gene. CDR3 DNA sequence: TGTGCCTGGGGGGGAGGACAGGGGGTGGAGACCCAGTACTTC. This translates into CAWGGGQGVETQYF. The full variable domain, completed using reference TRBV30 and TRBJ2-5, is SQTIHQWPATLVQPVGSPLSLECTVEGTSNPNLYWYRQAAGRGLQLLFYSVGIGQISSEVPQNLSASRPQDRQFILSSKKLLLSDSGFYLCAWGGGQGVETQYFGPGTRLLVL.

CDR3 in amino acids: CASRAGYEQYF. DNA of the CDR3: TGCGCCAGCAGGGCGGGCTACGAGCAGTACTTC. The chain links TRBV5-1 to TRBJ2-7; the D gene is possibly TRBD2 (5 bases). Germline V gene data show CDR1 as SGHRS and CDR2 as YFSETQ. Trimming cost V 5 bases and J 3 bases, with 6 bases left between them. The CDR3 contains 11 residues.

The chain carries TRBV7-9 and TRBJ2-2; TRBD1 might be the D (5 bases). The V and J ends lost 4 bases and 5 bases respectively, with 11 bases between them. Looked up from germline, CDR1 is SEHNR and CDR2 is FQNEAQ (reference sequence). The CDR3 has 14 residues. The CDR3 here is CASSSSGATGELFF. DNA for the CDR3: TGTGCCAGCAGCTCCTCTGGGGCAACCGGGGAGCTGTTTTTT. Full variable domain (rest looked up from reference TRBV7-9 and TRBJ2-2): DTGVSQNPRHKITKRGQNVTFRCDPISEHNRLYWYRQTLGQGPEFLTYFQNEAQLEKSRLLSDRFSAERPKGSFSTLEIQRTEQGDSAMYLCASSSSGATGELFFGEGSRLTVL.

The chain couples TRBV29-1 to TRBJ1-2; TRBD1 matches at 8 bases. Germline lookup yields CDR1 SQVTM and CDR2 ANQGSEA. Trimming removed 2 bases from V and 2 bases from J; junction bases left unmatched: 13. The CDR3 covers 17 residues. The CDR3, as DNA: TGCAGCGTTGAAAGAGTCCCGAAGCGGACAGGGAACTATGGCTACACCTTC. This sequence encodes CSVERVPKRTGNYGYTF. Supplemented by reference TRBV29-1 and TRBJ1-2, the full variable domain reads SAVISQKPSRDICQRGTSLTIQCQVDSQVTMMFWYRQQPGQSLTLIATANQGSEATYESGFVIDKFPISRPNLTFSTLTVSNMSPEDSSIYLCSVERVPKRTGNYGYTFGSGTRLTVV.

This chain joins TRBV2 and TRBJ1-5; 8 nucleotides agree with TRBD1. The V gene end was trimmed by 3 bases and the J gene end by 4 bases; junction bases not matched to a gene: 2. Looked up from germline, CDR1 is SNHLY and CDR2 is FYNNEI. The CDR3 extends over 14 amino acids. CDR3: CASSERQGNQPQHF. Written as DNA, the CDR3 is TGTGCCAGCAGTGAGCGACAGGGGAATCAGCCCCAGCATTTT. Full variable domain (missing parts from reference TRBV2 and TRBJ1-5): EPEVTQTPSHQVTQMGQEVILRCVPISNHLYFYWYRQILGQKVEFLVSFYNNEISEKSEIFDDQFSVERPDGSNFTLKIRSTKLEDSAMYFCASSERQGNQPQHFGDGTRLSIL.

CDR3 bases: TGTGCCAGCAGCCCCAAGAGGGGGTACCTCACAGATACGCAGTATTTT. It specifies CASSPKRGYLTDTQYF. The J gene is TRBJ2-3, the V gene TRBV14, with a weak D call TRBD1 (6 bases). The germline V and J ends were trimmed by 4 bases and 2 bases, with 16 bases remaining between them. Germline V gives CDR1 SGHDN, CDR2 FVKESK. The CDR3 runs 16 residues.

V gene TRBV7-8 combines with J gene TRBJ2-6, with TRBD2 matching over 10 bases. After removal of 1 base from V and 0 bases from J, the junction contained 6 bases not matched to a gene. The CDR3 loop spans 19 amino acids. The germline V gene encodes CDR1 SGHVS and CDR2 FQNEAQ. As DNA, the CDR3 is TGTGCCAGCAGCTTAGGTCCTAGCGGGAGACCCTCTGGGGCCAACGTCCTGACTTTC. Protein: CASSLGPSGRPSGANVLTF.

The V call is TRBV28, the J call TRBJ2-5, with TRBD2 matching over 7 bases. The CDR3 sequence is 13 residues long. Looked up from germline, CDR1 is MDHEN and CDR2 is SYDVKM. The V gene end was trimmed by 6 bases and the J gene end by 5 bases; junction bases not matched to a gene: 6. CDR3: CASRQAGRETQYF. CDR3 nucleotide sequence: TGTGCCAGCAGACAAGCGGGACGGGAGACCCAGTACTTC.